This T cell receptor beta chain was sequenced in a study of memory CD4+ T cells and cytomegalovirus serostatus. At the level of the study: This sample comes from healthy Belgian adults, fewer than ten CMV seropositive, 24 seronegative.

Single viable CD3+CD4+CD8-CD45RO+ cells were sorted as the memory CD4+ T cells. Positive selection with CD4 microbeads enriched total CD4+ T cells. The table came from immunoSEQ multiplex PCR; TCRdb's copy has only in-frame clones and leaves some out. The sample consists of about 73,000 clones, under 80% of them appearing once. Germline loops: CDR1 SNHLY, CDR2 FYNNEI. This CDR3 is 13 amino acids long. Material for sequencing was memory CD4+ T cells from blood. J is TRBJ1-5 and V is TRBV2, with D possibly being TRBD1 (5 bases). The sequence was obtained from an adult in good health and CMV-seropositive. The CDR3: CALPREGNQPQHF. The CDR3 nucleotides read TGTGCGCTACCCAGGGAGGGCAATCAGCCCCAGCATTTT.